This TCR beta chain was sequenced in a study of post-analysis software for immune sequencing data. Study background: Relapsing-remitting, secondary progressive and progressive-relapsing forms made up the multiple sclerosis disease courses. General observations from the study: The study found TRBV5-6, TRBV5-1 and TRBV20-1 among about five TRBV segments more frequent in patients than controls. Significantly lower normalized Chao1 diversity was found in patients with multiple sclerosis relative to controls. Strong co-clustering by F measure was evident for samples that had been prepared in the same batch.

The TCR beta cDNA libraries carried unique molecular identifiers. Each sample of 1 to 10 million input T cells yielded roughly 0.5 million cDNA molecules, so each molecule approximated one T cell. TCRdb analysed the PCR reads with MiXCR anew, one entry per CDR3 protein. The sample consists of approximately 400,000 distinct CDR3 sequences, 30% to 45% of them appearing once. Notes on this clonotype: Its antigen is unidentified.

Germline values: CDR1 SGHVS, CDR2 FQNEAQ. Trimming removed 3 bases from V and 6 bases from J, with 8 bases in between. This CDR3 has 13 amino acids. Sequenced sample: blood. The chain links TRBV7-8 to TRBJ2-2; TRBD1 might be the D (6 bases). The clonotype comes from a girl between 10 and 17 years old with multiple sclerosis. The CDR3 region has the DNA TGTGCCAGCAGCTTGGGGGCATCCGGGGAGCTGTTTTTT. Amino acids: CASSLGASGELFF.